This TCR beta chain was captured by sequencing in a study of patients and donors after allogeneic stem cell transplantation. MiXCR, run by TCRdb on the RT-PCR reads, gives a single entry per CDR3 protein. Altogether about a million distinct CDR3 sequences are present, over 15% being singletons, with the ten largest covering 5% to 6.5%. The specimen was blood, either unsorted or a sorted T cell fraction (not recorded which). The clonotype was recovered from a human donor who was either an allogeneic HSCT recipient or a stem cell or donor lymphocyte infusion donor (not recorded which). It is not recorded whose cells these are; they may come from a transplant donor.

The CDR3 sequence: CATRGTSGYNEQFF. In nucleotides, the CDR3 is TGTGCCACCAGAGGGACTAGCGGCTACAATGAGCAGTTCTTC. The rearrangement joins TRBV24-1 to TRBJ2-1; TRBD2 matches 11 bases. With 7 bases clipped from V and 3 bases from J, the junction kept 1 base outside the gene matches. Germline V gives CDR1 KGHDR, CDR2 SFDVKD. CDR3 size: 14 residues.